This T cell receptor (beta chain) was captured by sequencing in a study of blood T cell repertoires in COVID-19. Study-wide background: The samples span acute and convalescent COVID-19 from the United States, Italy and Spain.

Original processing methods: It was from reference gene primer amplification that nucleated cell counts were estimated. Method: immunoSEQ multiplex PCR; TCRdb's copy keeps in-frame clones and lacks some. D and trimming were read from the DNA, whereas the V and J calls and clone size are those reported in that table. Altogether tens of thousands of clones are present, roughly 89% being singletons, with the ten largest covering about 2%. CDR3 length equals 15 residues. Germline trimming cut 2 bases from V and 4 bases from J; bases unmatched to any gene: 5. Germline V lookup: CDR1 SGHRS, CDR2 YFSETQ. The sequencing sample was made of peripheral blood. This TCR was sampled from a woman between 45 and 65 years old in a cohort sampled during active COVID-19. This sequence joins TRBV5-1 and TRBJ2-1; 8 bases fit TRBD2. The CDR3 DNA is TGCGCCAGCAGCTTCAGCGGGAGTGGTTACAATGAGCAGTTCTTC. This encodes CASSFSGSGYNEQFF.